This TCR beta chain was identified during a study of vaccination and CD4 T cells after COVID-19 (dated by TCRdb to between 2020 and 2023). Study-wide context: SARS-CoV-2 positivity had been established in the convalescent patients by nasal swab PCR, and mild disease was recorded in nine or ten of these patients and severe disease in one. In the convalescent cohort there were six males and four females, among whom were two Hispanic individuals, seven Caucasians, two Asians and one multiracial person. Participants got two doses of the Pfizer-BioNTech BNT162b2 vaccine (n=8) or two doses of the Moderna mRNA-1273 vaccine (n=2). Post-COVID blood samples were collected from convalescent patients a median of around 96 days after diagnosis, with a range of about 30 to 161 days. Post-vaccine blood samples were obtained a median of around 74 days after the second vaccine dose, with a range of 14 to 241 days. Culture stimuli were overlapping spike peptide pools from SARS-CoV-2 and from the common cold coronaviruses HCoV-NL63, HCoV-OC43 and HCoV-229E. As controls, cultures received a CEFX viral epitope pool (the positive control), an HIV-1 Nef peptide pool (the negative control), or no peptide at all. In nine to eleven COVID-19 convalescent patients and a handful of infection-naive healthy vaccine recipients, researchers compared the spike-specific CD4+ TCR repertoire from before mRNA vaccination with the repertoire from after.

Looking up the germline V gene yields CDR1 MRHNA and CDR2 SNTAGT. Its CDR3 holds 13 amino acids, cysteine through phenylalanine. CDR3 DNA only is kept here, 39 bases in frame from base 1. The junction shows trimming of 10 bases on V and 2 bases on J, plus 15 bases between the germline ends. To prepare the library, PCR was applied. TCR sequencing of DNA from cultured CD4+ T cells used the Oncomine TCR Beta short-read assay at the Johns Hopkins FTIC core. The QIAamp micro DNA kit was used to extract genomic DNA from the cultured CD4+ T cells. Oncomine TCR Beta libraries from cultured CD4+ T cells were pooled using unique dual indexes and sequenced on an Illumina iSeq 100. The source study handled its data this way. Non-productive sequences were filtered out, and CDR3s that did not start with C, did not end with F or W, or were shorter than 7 amino acids were discarded. Antigen-specific clonotypes were identified with the MANAFEST web application by comparing peptide-stimulated wells with reference and other culture wells. An FDR below 0.05, an odds ratio above 5, and a productive frequency above 0.1% in at least two of three replicate wells were required for clones to be considered positive. A clonotype was classed as cross-reactive if the clonotype showed significant expansion both in SARS-CoV-2 spike wells and in at least one common cold coronavirus spike condition. Levenshtein distances (stringdist) and unrooted phylogenetic trees (ape) in R version 3.6.1 were used to assess CDR3 homology. TCRdb redid the processing of the public reads, applying fastp at Q25 and MiXCR, and retained in-frame beta chains. Each entry is one CDR3 protein sequence, shown with its most common DNA and genes. The V and J calls were not made by the authors but by TCRdb's processing. The sample table shows roughly 11,000 distinct CDR3 sequences, and approximately 59% are seen once. The biggest ten clones account for approximately 14% of the sample.

The label giving this sample's treatment or condition can be read as: approximately 11-day PBMC culture with coronavirus spike peptide pools or control peptides (ViraFEST assay). The study used the ViraFEST assay, which expanded antigen-specific T cells with peptide pools and then identified expanded clonotypes by TCR sequencing. The positive SARS-CoV-2 PCR tests of the convalescent patients were dated from March to December 2020, before the Alpha, Beta and Delta variants emerged in the United States. Under 2.5 million PBMCs per well were cultured in IMDM with roughly 5% human AB serum and about 9.7 IU/ml IL-2, plus 10 ug/ml peptide pools. Half of the culture medium was replaced with fresh IL-2-containing medium on days 3 and 7. Once the cells had been in culture for 10 days, the EasySep CD4+ T cell isolation kit was used to isolate CD4+ T cells by negative selection. PBMCs were separated from whole blood using Ficoll-Paque Plus gradient centrifugation and then either used fresh or cryopreserved at -140C. Culture conditions were generally each tested in triplicate wells.

As for this clonotype: Its binding antigen is unknown. No base quality values were provided; no much bigger clone lies one nucleotide off.

The paper's findings and limits, for the study overall: Although the median number of SARS-CoV-2-reactive clonotypes went up from fewer than 25 after infection to some 37 after vaccination, the increase was not significant. In convalescent patients, nearly all vaccine-specific clones (304 of 307) were found to be mono-reactive for SARS-CoV-2 spike rather than cross-reactive with common cold coronaviruses. The study included relatively few convalescent patients and did not analyze early timepoints after natural infection. Among the post-vaccine SARS-CoV-2-reactive clones in convalescent patients, a median around 90% showed up only after vaccination, which suggests vaccine-specific priming.

The chain is encoded by TRBV6-4 joined to TRBJ2-7; the D gene is possibly TRBD1 or TRBD2, with 6 bases matching each. Sequences were obtained from CD4+ T cells from blood, cultured in vitro. The sequence derives from a human donor who had recovered from COVID-19. For the CDR3, the sequence is CATTGASPYEQYF. The DNA sequence is TGTGCCACGACGGGGGCTTCTCCCTACGAGCAGTACTTC.